These 30 T cell receptor beta chains were all obtained from the same sample, sequenced in a study of cytomegalovirus exposure and HLA in healthy donors. The repertoire was sequenced with immunoSEQ multiplex PCR; TCRdb's copy has only in-frame clones and lacks some. The sample has hundreds of thousands of clones, roughly nine tenths seen once. Material for sequencing was PBMCs. Receptors originate from a man aged 18 to 29 in good health and CMV-seropositive.

The count of this clone is one. This chain uses TRBV5-1 with TRBJ2-1; 12 bases align to TRBD2. Germline V gene sequence: CDR1 SGHRS, CDR2 YFSETQ. V shed 0 bases, J shed 9 bases, and the junction held 4 bases outside the gene matches. The CDR3 sequence is 15 residues long. The DNA of the CDR3 is TGCGCCAGCAGCTTGGGACTAGCGGGAGAGGGTGAGCAGTTCTTC. Its translation is CASSLGLAGEGEQFF.

V usage is TRBV10-3 and J usage is TRBJ2-1; 10 nucleotides match TRBD2. Trimming at V came to 5 bases and at J to 5 bases, leaving 9 bases not matched to a gene. Germline V gene lookup returns CDR1 ENHRY and CDR2 SYGVKD. The length of the CDR3 is 16 residues. The CDR3 spells CAISSSGRLLNNEQFF. For the CDR3, the DNA is TGTGCCATCAGTAGTAGCGGGAGGCTCCTCAACAATGAGCAGTTCTTC.

The chain uses TRBV6-5 and TRBJ2-2; D not resolved. Germline values: CDR1 MNHEY, CDR2 SVGAGI. CDR3 length equals 15 residues. The germline V and J ends were trimmed by 6 bases and 2 bases, with 13 bases remaining between them. This CDR3 reads CASRSSGFNTGELFF. DNA for the CDR3: TGTGCCAGCAGGTCGTCCGGGTTCAACACCGGGGAGCTGTTTTTT.

The chain combines TRBV11-2 with TRBJ1-1; no firm D call. The germline V gene encodes CDR1 SGHAT and CDR2 FQNNGV. The V end was cut by 5 bases, the J end by 0 bases, with 13 bases between. This CDR3 is 15 amino acids long. In nucleotides, the CDR3 is TGTGCCAGCAGCCCCCCCTGGACCTTGAACACTGAAGCTTTCTTT. Its translation: CASSPPWTLNTEAFF.

The chain joins TRBV9 to TRBJ2-5, with D possibly being TRBD2 (5 bases). The CDR3 loop spans 15 amino acids. CDR1 is SGDLS and CDR2 is YYNGEE in the germline V gene. V was trimmed by 0 bases and J by 5 bases, leaving 14 bases between them. CDR3 region: CASSVEASLIETQYF. The CDR3, as DNA: TGTGCCAGCAGCGTAGAGGCTAGCTTGATCGAGACCCAGTACTTC. The full variable domain, rest sourced from reference TRBV9 and TRBJ2-5, is DSGVTQTPKHLITATGQRVTLRCSPRSGDLSVYWYQQSLDQGLQFLIQYYNGEERAKGNILERFSAQQFPDLHSELNLSSLELGDSALYFCASSVEASLIETQYFGPGTRLLVL.

The rearrangement joins TRBV19 to TRBJ2-1; tentatively, D is TRBD2 (6 bases). There are 16 residues in the CDR3. V was shortened by 8 bases and J by 0 bases, with 17 bases between the two germline ends. Germline V CDR1 and CDR2: LNHDA, SQIVND (reference sequence). The CDR3 spells CASGYLAGSSYNEQFF. CDR3 nucleotide sequence: TGTGCCAGTGGGTACCTGGCGGGAAGCTCCTACAATGAGCAGTTCTTC.

The chain recombines TRBV7-9 with TRBJ1-2, with unresolved D. With 2 bases removed from V and 1 base from J, the gap between germline ends came to 5 bases. The CDR3 has 13 residues. Germline-derived CDR1 and CDR2 are SEHNR and FQNEAQ (reference sequence). The CDR3 spells CASSLQDNYGYTF. DNA for the CDR3: TGTGCCAGCAGCTTACAAGATAACTATGGCTACACCTTC.

The chain carries TRBV27 and TRBJ2-7; no clear D gene. The V end lost 0 bases, the J end lost 3 bases, and 9 bases lay between the germline ends. The germline gives CDR1 MNHEY, CDR2 SMNVEV (reference sequence). This CDR3 has 14 amino acids. The CDR3 DNA sequence: TGTGCCAGCAGTTTATCGAACCGTCTCTACGAGCAGTACTTC. It specifies CASSLSNRLYEQYF.

A single count supports this clone. The CDR3 protein is CASSLLGTPGEAFF. CDR3 coding DNA: TGTGCCAGCAGTTTACTCGGGACACCAGGAGAAGCTTTCTTT. The chain carries TRBV27 and TRBJ1-1; maybe TRBD1 (6 bases). The CDR3 totals 14 residues. Germline CDR1 is MNHEY and CDR2 is SMNVEV (reference sequence). V shed 2 bases and J shed 8 bases, with 15 bases lying between them.

The chain recombines TRBV5-1 with TRBJ1-1; 8 positions agree with TRBD1. Trimming at V came to 0 bases and at J to 1 base, leaving 5 bases not matched to a gene. The CDR3 is 16 residues long. Germline CDR1 and CDR2: SGHRS and YFSETQ. CDR3 DNA sequence: TGCGCCAGCAGCTTGGTGTCAGGGGGCCCGAACACTGAAGCTTTCTTT. This codes for CASSLVSGGPNTEAFF. The complete variable domain, with remaining parts taken from reference TRBV5-1 and TRBJ1-1, reads KAGVTQTPRYLIKTRGQQVTLSCSPISGHRSVSWYQQTPGQGLQFLFEYFSETQRNKGNFPGRFSGRQFSNSRSEMNVSTLELGDSALYLCASSLVSGGPNTEAFFGQGTRLTVV.

The chain links TRBV27 to TRBJ2-5, with 8 bases identical to TRBD1. CDR3 length: 14 residues. V dropped 5 bases and J dropped 7; count of bases not matched to a gene: 9. CDR1 MNHEY and CDR2 SMNVEV come from the germline V gene (reference sequence). The CDR3 coding sequence is TGTGCCAGCAGTCAGGGGGCGGCGGGGCGGACCCAGTACTTC. Its translation is CASSQGAAGRTQYF.

V usage is TRBV29-1 and J usage is TRBJ2-5; a weak D match, TRBD2 (6 bases). CDR1 and CDR2 from the germline V gene are SQVTM and ANQGSEA. V lost 3 bases, J lost 2 bases, and 16 bases lay in between. The CDR3 sequence is 15 residues long. The chain's CDR3 is CSVDRSAGIQETQYF. CDR3 nucleotide sequence: TGCAGCGTTGACCGGTCTGCGGGGATTCAAGAGACCCAGTACTTC. The entire variable domain, with the rest obtained from reference TRBV29-1 and TRBJ2-5, is as follows: SAVISQKPSRDICQRGTSLTIQCQVDSQVTMMFWYRQQPGQSLTLIATANQGSEATYESGFVIDKFPISRPNLTFSTLTVSNMSPEDSSIYLCSVDRSAGIQETQYFGPGTRLLVL.

The V and J genes are TRBV2 and TRBJ2-6; D is uncertain. Trimming shortened V by 7 bases and J by 0 bases, and 4 bases separated the two germline ends. The CDR3 runs 13 residues. Germline V CDR1 and CDR2: SNHLY, FYNNEI. The CDR3 sequence: CASKDSGANVLTF. The DNA for the CDR3 is TGTGCCAGCAAAGACTCTGGGGCCAACGTCCTGACTTTC. The full variable domain, in which reference TRBV2 and TRBJ2-6 provide the parts outside the CDR3, is EPEVTQTPSHQVTQMGQEVILRCVPISNHLYFYWYRQILGQKVEFLVSFYNNEISEKSEIFDDQFSVERPDGSNFTLKIRSTKLEDSAMYFCASKDSGANVLTFGAGSRLTVL.

This chain's CDR3 is CASSYQGMEAFF. In nucleotides, the CDR3 is TGTGCCAGCAGTTACCAGGGAATGGAAGCTTTCTTT. V and J are TRBV28 and TRBJ1-1; maybe TRBD1 (5 bases). Trimming took 4 bases from V and 8 from J, leaving 11 bases between them. Looked up from germline, CDR1 is MDHEN and CDR2 is SYDVKM. The CDR3 is 12 residues long.

This sequence joins TRBV5-1 and TRBJ2-7; 7 bases line up with TRBD1. After removal of 0 bases from V and 6 bases from J, the junction contained 9 bases not matched to a gene. Germline V gene data show CDR1 as SGHRS and CDR2 as YFSETQ. The CDR3 is made up of 15 amino acids. CDR3 loop: CASSLGGTEGFEQYF. CDR3 coding DNA: TGCGCCAGCAGCTTGGGAGGGACAGAAGGGTTCGAGCAGTACTTC. The whole variable domain, filled in from reference TRBV5-1 and TRBJ2-7, reads KAGVTQTPRYLIKTRGQQVTLSCSPISGHRSVSWYQQTPGQGLQFLFEYFSETQRNKGNFPGRFSGRQFSNSRSEMNVSTLELGDSALYLCASSLGGTEGFEQYFGPGTRLTVT.

The genes are TRBV28 and TRBJ1-1, with D maybe TRBD1 (6 bases). Germline CDR1 and CDR2: MDHEN and SYDVKM. V shed 0 bases and J shed 6 bases, with 20 bases lying between them. This CDR3 region has 17 residues. DNA of the CDR3: TGTGCCAGCAGTTTATGGAGGGGAACAGGGAGGAGCTCTGAAGCTTTCTTT. Protein: CASSLWRGTGRSSEAFF. Full variable domain (missing parts from reference TRBV28 and TRBJ1-1): DVKVTQSSRYLVKRTGEKVFLECVQDMDHENMFWYRQDPGLGLRLIYFSYDVKMKEKGDIPEGYSVSREKKERFSLILESASTNQTSMYLCASSLWRGTGRSSEAFFGQGTRLTVV.

The V call is TRBV30, the J call TRBJ1-2; D remains ambiguous. Germline V CDR1 and CDR2: GTSNPN, SVGIG (reference sequence). Trimming shortened V by 4 bases and J by 5 bases, and 11 bases separated the two germline ends. This CDR3 comprises 12 residues. The DNA of the CDR3 is TGTGCCTGGATCGCGGTCCGGTATGGCTACACCTTC. Its protein product is CAWIAVRYGYTF.

Many counts were recorded for this clone. CDR3 in DNA: TGTGCCAGCAGCGAGACTAGCGGGAGGATTCTCGATGAGCAGTTCTTC. Protein sequence: CASSETSGRILDEQFF. The rearrangement uses TRBV2 and TRBJ2-1; 13 positions agree with TRBD2. Germline values: CDR1 SNHLY, CDR2 FYNNEI. V dropped 6 bases and J dropped 8; count of bases not matched to a gene: 10. The CDR3 length is 16 residues.

This chain links TRBV13 with TRBJ2-1, with D possibly called TRBD1 or TRBD2 (5 bases each). This CDR3 contains 16 residues. Trimming stripped 4 bases from V and 1 base from J, with 14 bases between. Germline CDR1 reads PRHDT; CDR2 reads FYEKMQ (reference sequence). CDR3 sequence: CASSSEGRVSYNEQFF. CDR3 bases: TGTGCCAGCAGCTCCGAGGGGCGGGTATCCTACAATGAGCAGTTCTTC.

The chain uses TRBV4-1 and TRBJ1-3; tentatively, D is TRBD1 (6 bases). The CDR3 contains 15 residues. Germline V gene lookup returns CDR1 MGHRA and CDR2 YSYEKL. Trimming pared 4 bases from V and 0 bases from J, leaving 10 bases between. DNA of the CDR3: TGCGCCAGCAGCCGGCCAGGGGACTCTGGAAACACCATATATTTT. Its protein is CASSRPGDSGNTIYF.

This chain joins TRBV9 and TRBJ2-7; 12 nucleotides match TRBD2. Per the germline V gene, CDR1 is SGDLS and CDR2 is YYNGEE. The CDR3 has 16 amino acids. Trimming removed 4 bases from V and 2 bases from J; junction bases left unmatched: 7. CDR3 sequence: CASSPRLAGETYEQYF. As DNA, the CDR3 is TGTGCCAGCAGCCCTCGACTAGCGGGAGAGACCTACGAGCAGTACTTC.

The chain employs TRBV5-5 and TRBJ2-2; D is uncertain. Germline V gene sequence: CDR1 SGHKS, CDR2 YYEKEE (reference sequence). Deletions cut 0 bases from V and 1 base from J, with 7 bases between. The CDR3 length is 15 residues. CDR3 region: CASSLGRGNTGELFF. The CDR3 nucleotides are TGTGCCAGCAGCTTGGGTCGAGGGAACACCGGGGAGCTGTTTTTT.

The chain couples TRBV27 to TRBJ2-2; D remains ambiguous. This CDR3 is built from 15 residues. The germline V and J ends were trimmed by 4 bases and 1 base, with 10 bases remaining between them. Germline CDR1 is MNHEY and CDR2 is SMNVEV (reference sequence). CDR3 loop: CASSSQFRNTGELFF. The CDR3 DNA reads TGTGCCAGCAGTTCCCAATTTAGGAACACCGGGGAGCTGTTTTTT.

This chain joins TRBV5-1 and TRBJ1-5; D is undetermined. V gave up 6 bases and J gave up 1 base, with 5 bases separating them. This CDR3 contains 12 residues. The germline CDR1 and CDR2 sequences are SGHRS and YFSETQ. This chain's CDR3 is CASTDSNQPQHF. The CDR3 DNA reads TGCGCCAGCACGGACAGCAATCAGCCCCAGCATTTT.

In its sample, this clone was seen a few times. This chain connects TRBV29-1 to TRBJ1-5; no definite D call. V was trimmed by 0 bases and J by 6 bases, leaving 9 bases between them. Germline V lookup: CDR1 SQVTM, CDR2 ANQGSEA. This CDR3 spans 13 amino acids. In DNA, the CDR3 is TGCAGCGTTGAAGATCACCGGGGTCAGCCCCAGCATTTT. Its protein product is CSVEDHRGQPQHF.

In DNA, the CDR3 is TGCGCCAGCAGCCCGGCAGAGACTACTAACTATGGCTACACCTTC. This sequence encodes CASSPAETTNYGYTF. This chain connects TRBV4-1 to TRBJ1-2, with D uncertain. From germline, CDR1 is MGHRA and CDR2 YSYEKL. Trimming took off 4 bases at V and 0 bases at J, with 12 bases between the two ends. The CDR3 totals 15 residues.

The chain combines TRBV7-9 with TRBJ2-5, with unresolved D. CDR1 and CDR2 (germline): SEHNR, FQNEAQ (reference sequence). The V end was cut by 3 bases, the J end by 1 base, with 6 bases between. The CDR3 extends over 13 amino acids. As DNA, the CDR3 is TGTGCCAGCAGCTTTATCGCCCAAGAGACCCAGTACTTC. Its translation is CASSFIAQETQYF.

CDR3: CASSLGLAGAPYEQYF. CDR3 nucleotide sequence: TGTGCCAGCAGCCTAGGACTAGCGGGAGCCCCCTACGAGCAGTACTTC. This chain connects TRBV5-6 to TRBJ2-7, with 13 bases aligning to TRBD2. The V gene's germline CDR1 is SGHDT and CDR2 YYEEEE. The CDR3 length is 16 residues. V gave up 4 bases and J gave up 2 bases; unmatched junction bases: 6.

This chain connects TRBV6-1 to TRBJ2-1; 12 bases are shared with TRBD1. Germline V CDR1 and CDR2: MNHNS, SASEGT. V was clipped by 6 bases and J by 8 bases; unmatched bases: 5. The CDR3 consists of 14 residues. The CDR3 loop is CASRLGQGADEQFF. The DNA for the CDR3 is TGTGCCAGCAGACTGGGACAGGGGGCGGATGAGCAGTTCTTC.

A note on this clone: In the same sample, other DNA sequences code for this CDR3. This sequence joins TRBV7-2 and TRBJ1-2; the D is unclear. V dropped 2 bases and J dropped 4 bases, with 5 bases sitting between them. This CDR3 has 12 residues. Germline loops: CDR1 SGHTA, CDR2 FQGNSA. DNA for the CDR3: TGTGCCAGCAGCTTAAGAAGCTATGGCTACACCTTC. It is translated as CASSLRSYGYTF.